This T cell receptor beta chain was sequenced in a study of blood T cell repertoires in COVID-19. Across the whole study: Sample material is recorded as cDNA or gDNA derived from T cells, B-cell-depleted T cells, or PBMCs.

Per the study methods: Using reference gene primer amplification, nucleated cell counts were estimated. Method: immunoSEQ multiplex PCR; TCRdb's copy keeps in-frame clones and lacks some. V, J and clone size are those of that table, while D and trimming were read from the DNA. The profile shows 45,000 to 65,000 clones, about four fifths of them singletons. The V gene lost 5 bases and the J gene lost 0 bases, with 13 bases spanning the gap. In germline, CDR1 is MNHEY, CDR2 SVGAGI. This CDR3 contains 15 residues. The receptor was isolated from a woman aged 55-70 years with acute or convalescent COVID-19. Input material: peripheral blood. V usage is TRBV6-5 and J usage is TRBJ1-1, with D tentatively TRBD1 (6 bases). The CDR3, as DNA: TGTGCCAGCAGTAAGGGGGGGGGCCTGAACACTGAAGCTTTCTTT. It is translated as CASSKGGGLNTEAFF.